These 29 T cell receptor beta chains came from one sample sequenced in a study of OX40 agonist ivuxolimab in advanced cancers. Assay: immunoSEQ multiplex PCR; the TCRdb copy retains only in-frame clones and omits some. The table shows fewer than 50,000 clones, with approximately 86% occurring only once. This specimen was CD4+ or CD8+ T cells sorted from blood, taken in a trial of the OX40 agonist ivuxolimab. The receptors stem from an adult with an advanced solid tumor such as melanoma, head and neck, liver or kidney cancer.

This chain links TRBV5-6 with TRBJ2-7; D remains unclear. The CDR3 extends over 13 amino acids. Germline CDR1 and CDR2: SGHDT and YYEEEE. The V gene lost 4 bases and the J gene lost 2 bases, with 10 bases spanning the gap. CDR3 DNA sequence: TGTGCCAGCAGCCGTAGGGCCCCCTACGAGCAGTACTTC. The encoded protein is CASSRRAPYEQYF.

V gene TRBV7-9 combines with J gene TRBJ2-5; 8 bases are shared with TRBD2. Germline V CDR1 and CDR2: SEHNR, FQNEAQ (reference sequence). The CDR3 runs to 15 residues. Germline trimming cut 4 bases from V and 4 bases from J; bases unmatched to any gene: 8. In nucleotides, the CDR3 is TGTGCCAGCAGCTGGGGACTAGGGCTGCGAGAGACCCAGTACTTC. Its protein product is CASSWGLGLRETQYF.

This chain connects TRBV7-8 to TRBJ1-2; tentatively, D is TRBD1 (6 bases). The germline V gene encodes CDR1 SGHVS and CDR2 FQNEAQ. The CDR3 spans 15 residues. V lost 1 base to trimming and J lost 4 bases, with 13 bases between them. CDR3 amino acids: CASSLVTGQGYGYTF. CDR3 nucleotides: TGTGCCAGCAGCTTAGTGACAGGACAAGGCTATGGCTACACCTTC.

CDR3 sequence: CATSRDSPRTETQYF. Here the CDR3 DNA reads TGTGCCACCAGCAGAGATAGTCCAAGGACGGAGACCCAGTACTTC. This chain uses TRBV15 with TRBJ2-5; no definite D call. Trimming stripped 0 bases from V and 5 bases from J, with 13 bases between. Germline CDR1 is LNHNV and CDR2 is YYDKDF (reference sequence). The CDR3 is 15 residues long.

The CDR3 loop reads CASSLTLAGGYEQYF. CDR3 DNA: TGTGCCAGCAGTTTAACCCTAGCGGGGGGATACGAGCAGTACTTC. This chain links TRBV27 with TRBJ2-7; 11 bases are shared with TRBD2. Germline trimming cut 2 bases from V and 4 bases from J; bases unmatched to any gene: 4. This CDR3 has 15 residues. CDR1 is MNHEY, CDR2 SMNVEV, per germline (reference sequence).

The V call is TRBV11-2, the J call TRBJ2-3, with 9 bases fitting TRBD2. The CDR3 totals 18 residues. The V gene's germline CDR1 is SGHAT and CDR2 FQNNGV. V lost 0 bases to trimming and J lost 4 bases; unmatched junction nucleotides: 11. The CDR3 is CASSLDPGTSRGADTQYF. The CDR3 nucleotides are TGTGCCAGCAGCTTAGACCCCGGGACTAGCCGGGGCGCAGATACGCAGTATTTT.

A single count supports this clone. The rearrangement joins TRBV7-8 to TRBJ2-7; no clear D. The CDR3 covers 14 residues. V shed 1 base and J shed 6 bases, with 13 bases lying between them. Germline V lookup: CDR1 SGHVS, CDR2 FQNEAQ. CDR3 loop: CASSLVTQWGEQYF. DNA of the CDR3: TGTGCCAGCAGCTTAGTCACGCAGTGGGGCGAGCAGTACTTC.

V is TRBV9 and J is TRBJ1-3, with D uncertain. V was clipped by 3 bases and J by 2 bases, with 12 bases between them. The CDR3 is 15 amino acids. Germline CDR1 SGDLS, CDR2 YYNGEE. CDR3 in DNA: TGTGCCAGCAGCGAGCTCGGATATGCTGGAAACACCATATATTTT. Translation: CASSELGYAGNTIYF.

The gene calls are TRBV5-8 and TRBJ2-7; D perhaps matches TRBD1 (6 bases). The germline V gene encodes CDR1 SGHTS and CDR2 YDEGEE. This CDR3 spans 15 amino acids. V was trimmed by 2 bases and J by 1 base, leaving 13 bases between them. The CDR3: CASSLHRVRSYEQYF. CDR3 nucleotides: TGTGCCAGCAGCTTACACAGGGTAAGGTCCTACGAGCAGTACTTC.

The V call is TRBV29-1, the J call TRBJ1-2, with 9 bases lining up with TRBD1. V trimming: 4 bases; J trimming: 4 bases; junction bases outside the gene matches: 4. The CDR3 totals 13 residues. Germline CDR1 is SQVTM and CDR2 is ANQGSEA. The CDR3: CSVGDRDSYGYTF. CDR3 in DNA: TGCAGCGTTGGGGACAGGGACAGCTATGGCTACACCTTC.

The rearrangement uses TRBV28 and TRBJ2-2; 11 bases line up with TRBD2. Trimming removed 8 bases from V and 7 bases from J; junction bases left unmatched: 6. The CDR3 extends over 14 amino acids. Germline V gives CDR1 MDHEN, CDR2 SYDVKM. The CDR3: CASGTSGSIGELFF. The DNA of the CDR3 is TGTGCCAGCGGTACTAGCGGGAGTATCGGGGAGCTGTTTTTT. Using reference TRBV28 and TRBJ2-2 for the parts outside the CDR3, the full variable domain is DVKVTQSSRYLVKRTGEKVFLECVQDMDHENMFWYRQDPGLGLRLIYFSYDVKMKEKGDIPEGYSVSREKKERFSLILESASTNQTSMYLCASGTSGSIGELFFGEGSRLTVL.

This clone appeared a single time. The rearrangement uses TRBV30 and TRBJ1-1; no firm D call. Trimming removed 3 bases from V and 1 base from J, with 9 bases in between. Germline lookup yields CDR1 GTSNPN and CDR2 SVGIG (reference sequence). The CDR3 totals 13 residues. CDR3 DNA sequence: TGTGCCTGGAGGGGATGGGGGAACACTGAAGCTTTCTTT. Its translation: CAWRGWGNTEAFF.

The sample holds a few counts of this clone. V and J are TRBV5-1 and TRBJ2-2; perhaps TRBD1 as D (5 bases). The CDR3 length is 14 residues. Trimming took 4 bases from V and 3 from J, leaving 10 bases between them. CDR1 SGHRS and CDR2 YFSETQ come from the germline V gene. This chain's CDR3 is CASSIRDYTGELFF. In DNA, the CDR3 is TGCGCCAGCAGCATCAGGGATTACACCGGGGAGCTGTTTTTT. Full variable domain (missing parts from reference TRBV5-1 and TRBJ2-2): KAGVTQTPRYLIKTRGQQVTLSCSPISGHRSVSWYQQTPGQGLQFLFEYFSETQRNKGNFPGRFSGRQFSNSRSEMNVSTLELGDSALYLCASSIRDYTGELFFGEGSRLTVL.

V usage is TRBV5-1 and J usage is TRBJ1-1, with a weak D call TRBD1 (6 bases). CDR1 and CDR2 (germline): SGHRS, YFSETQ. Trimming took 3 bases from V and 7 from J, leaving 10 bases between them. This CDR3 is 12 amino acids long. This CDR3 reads CASSSMTGEAFF. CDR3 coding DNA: TGCGCCAGCAGCTCGATGACAGGTGAAGCTTTCTTT.

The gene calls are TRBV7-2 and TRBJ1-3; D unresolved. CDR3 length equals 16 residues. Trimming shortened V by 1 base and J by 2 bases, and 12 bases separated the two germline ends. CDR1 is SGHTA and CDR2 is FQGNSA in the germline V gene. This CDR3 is CASSLEGGRTGNTIYF. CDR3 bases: TGTGCCAGCAGCTTAGAGGGTGGCAGGACTGGAAACACCATATATTTT.

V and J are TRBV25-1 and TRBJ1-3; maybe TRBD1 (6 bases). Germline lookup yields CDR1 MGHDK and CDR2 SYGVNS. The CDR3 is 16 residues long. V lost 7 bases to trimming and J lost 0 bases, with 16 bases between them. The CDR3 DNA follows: TGTGCCAGCACCAACAACAGGGACTCCTCTGGAAACACCATATATTTT. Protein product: CASTNNRDSSGNTIYF.

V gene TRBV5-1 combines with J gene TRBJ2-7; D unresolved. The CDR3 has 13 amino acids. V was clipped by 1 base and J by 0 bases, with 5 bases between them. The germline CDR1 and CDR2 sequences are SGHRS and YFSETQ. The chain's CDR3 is CASSLPNSYEQYF. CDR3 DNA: TGCGCCAGCAGCTTGCCAAACTCCTACGAGCAGTACTTC.

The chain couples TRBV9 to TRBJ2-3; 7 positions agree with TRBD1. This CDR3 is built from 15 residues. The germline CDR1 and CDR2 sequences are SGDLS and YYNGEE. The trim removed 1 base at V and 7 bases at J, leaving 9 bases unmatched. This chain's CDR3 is CASSVLVGGINTQYF. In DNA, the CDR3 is TGTGCCAGCAGCGTATTGGTAGGGGGCATTAATACGCAGTATTTT.

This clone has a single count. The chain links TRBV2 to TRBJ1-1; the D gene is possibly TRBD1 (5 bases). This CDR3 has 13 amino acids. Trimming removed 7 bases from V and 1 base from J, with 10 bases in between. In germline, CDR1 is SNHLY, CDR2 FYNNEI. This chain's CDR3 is CASMRDRNTEAFF. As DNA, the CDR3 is TGTGCCAGCATGCGAGACAGGAACACTGAAGCTTTCTTT.

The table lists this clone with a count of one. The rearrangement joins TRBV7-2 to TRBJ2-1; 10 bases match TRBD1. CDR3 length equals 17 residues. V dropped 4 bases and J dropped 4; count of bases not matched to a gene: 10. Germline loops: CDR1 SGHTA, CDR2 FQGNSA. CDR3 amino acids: CASSSNGAGQGYNEQFF. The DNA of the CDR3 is TGTGCCAGCAGCTCCAATGGTGCGGGACAGGGGTACAATGAGCAGTTCTTC.

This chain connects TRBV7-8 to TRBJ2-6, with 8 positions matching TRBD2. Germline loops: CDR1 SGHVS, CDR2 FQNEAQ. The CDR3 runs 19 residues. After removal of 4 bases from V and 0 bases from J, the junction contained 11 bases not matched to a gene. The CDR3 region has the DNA TGTGCCAGCAGCTCGTGGCGGGGGGCTCCAAACTCTGGGGCCAACGTCCTGACTTTC. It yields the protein CASSSWRGAPNSGANVLTF.

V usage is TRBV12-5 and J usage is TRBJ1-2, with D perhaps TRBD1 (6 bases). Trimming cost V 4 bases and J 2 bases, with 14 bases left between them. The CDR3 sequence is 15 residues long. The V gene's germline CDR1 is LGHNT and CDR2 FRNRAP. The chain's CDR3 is CASGSPGAINYGYTF. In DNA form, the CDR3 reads TGTGCTAGTGGTTCCCCAGGGGCCATCAACTATGGCTACACCTTC. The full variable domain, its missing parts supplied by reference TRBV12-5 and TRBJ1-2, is DARVTQTPRHKVTEMGQEVTMRCQPILGHNTVFWYRQTMMQGLELLAYFRNRAPLDDSGMPKDRFSAEMPDATLATLKIQPSEPRDSAVYFCASGSPGAINYGYTFGSGTRLTVV.

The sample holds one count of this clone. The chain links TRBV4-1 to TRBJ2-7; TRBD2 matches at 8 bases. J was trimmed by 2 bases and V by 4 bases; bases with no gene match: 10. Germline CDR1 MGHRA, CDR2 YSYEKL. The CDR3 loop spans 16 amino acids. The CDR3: CASSLEGTGGPYEQYF. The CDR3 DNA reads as TGCGCCAGCAGCCTCGAAGGAACGGGAGGGCCCTACGAGCAGTACTTC.

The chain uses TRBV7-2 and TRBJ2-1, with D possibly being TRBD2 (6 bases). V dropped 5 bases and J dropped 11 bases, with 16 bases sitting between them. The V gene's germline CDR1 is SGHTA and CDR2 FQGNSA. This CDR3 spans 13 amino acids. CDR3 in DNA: TGTGCCAGCAGCCCACCTAGCGTGGTCAAGCAGTTCTTC. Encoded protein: CASSPPSVVKQFF.

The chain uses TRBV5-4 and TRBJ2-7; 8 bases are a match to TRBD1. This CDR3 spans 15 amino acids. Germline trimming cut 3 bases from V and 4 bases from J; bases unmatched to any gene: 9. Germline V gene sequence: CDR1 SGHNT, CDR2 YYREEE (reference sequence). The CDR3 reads CASSWGNDRGYEQYF. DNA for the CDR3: TGTGCCAGCAGCTGGGGCAATGACAGGGGATACGAGCAGTACTTC.

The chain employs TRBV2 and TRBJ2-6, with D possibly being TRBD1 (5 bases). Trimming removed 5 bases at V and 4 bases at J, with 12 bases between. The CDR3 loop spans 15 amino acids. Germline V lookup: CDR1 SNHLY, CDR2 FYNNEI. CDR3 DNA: TGTGCCAGCAGTACAGGCCTGACAGGGGCCAACGTCCTGACTTTC. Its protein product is CASSTGLTGANVLTF.

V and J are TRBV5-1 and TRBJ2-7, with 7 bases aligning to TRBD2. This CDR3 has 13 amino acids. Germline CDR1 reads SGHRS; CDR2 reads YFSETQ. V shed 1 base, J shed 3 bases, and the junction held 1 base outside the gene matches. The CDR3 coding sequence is TGCGCCAGCAGCTTGACTAGCGTCTACGAGCAGTACTTC. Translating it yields CASSLTSVYEQYF.

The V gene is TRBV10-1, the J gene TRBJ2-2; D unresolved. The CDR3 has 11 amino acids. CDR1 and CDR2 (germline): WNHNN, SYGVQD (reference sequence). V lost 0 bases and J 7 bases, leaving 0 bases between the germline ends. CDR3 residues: CASSESGELFF. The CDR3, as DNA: TGCGCCAGCAGTGAGTCCGGGGAGCTGTTTTTT.

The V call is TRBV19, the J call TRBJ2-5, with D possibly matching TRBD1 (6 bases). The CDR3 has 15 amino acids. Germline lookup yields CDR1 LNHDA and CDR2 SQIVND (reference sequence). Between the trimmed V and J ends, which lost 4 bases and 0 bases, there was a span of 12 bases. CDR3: CASSKQGLDQETQYF. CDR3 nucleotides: TGTGCCAGTAGTAAACAGGGTTTGGACCAAGAGACCCAGTACTTC.